This T cell receptor beta chain was documented in a study of T cell changes during pregnancy in multiple sclerosis. The germline gives CDR1 KGHSH, CDR2 LQKENI. CDR3 size: 15 residues. The V gene end was trimmed by 1 base and the J gene end by 2 bases; junction bases not matched to a gene: 3. Measured with immunoSEQ multiplex PCR; TCRdb has only the in-frame clones, and not every one. The sample has around 34,000 clones; approximately 94% are singletons. This receptor was taken from a female donor with multiple sclerosis, enrolled in a pregnancy study. Sample: CD4+ T cells from peripheral blood mononuclear cells, taken in the second trimester of pregnancy. The J gene is TRBJ1-1, the V gene TRBV18, with 8 bases aligning to TRBD1. The CDR3 region has the DNA TGTGCCAGCTCACCACTTCAGGGGGCCAACACTGAAGCTTTCTTT. It is translated as CASSPLQGANTEAFF.